This T cell receptor beta chain stems from a study of quantifying T cell responses using KT2 cells. Study-level information: RNA was reverse transcribed with TCR alpha and beta constant-region primers.

V gave up 3 bases and J gave up 1 base; unmatched junction bases: 5. CDR1 and CDR2 from the germline V gene are KGHSH and LQKENI. The CDR3 is made up of 15 amino acids. Overall study findings and caveats: Counts of KT2 alpha and beta sequences rose linearly with the number of KT2 cells added. KT2 sequence counts showed saturation when very many KT2 cells were spiked in.

A remark on this clonotype: Its specificity is not known.

The cDNA 3' end received a ligated oligonucleotide with a UMI. First-round PCR used about 4 cycles and beta primers RC1.1 and RC1.2 covering TRBC1 and TRBC2. Using its own MiXCR run on the UMI-ligation and nested PCR reads, TCRdb lists one record per CDR3 protein. This table has around 56,000 distinct CDR3 sequences, roughly 12% appearing once. KT2, a clone with a known TCR, was spiked into unfractionated PBMC. Fixed numbers of PBMC received varying amounts of KT2 cells. The chain carries TRBV18 and TRBJ1-1; TRBD1 matches 7 bases. Sequencing was carried out using PBMCs spiked with cells of the T cell clone KT2. This sequence originates from a human donor. This CDR3 is CASSPEGAGNTEAFF. The CDR3 region has the DNA TGTGCCAGCTCACCGGAGGGGGCGGGGAACACTGAAGCTTTCTTT. The full variable domain, rest sourced from reference TRBV18 and TRBJ1-1, is NAGVMQNPRHLVRRRGQEARLRCSPMKGHSHVYWYRQLPEEGLKFMVYLQKENIIDESGMPKERFSAEFPKEGPSILRIQQVVRGDSAAYFCASSPEGAGNTEAFFGQGTRLTVV.